Listed here are 2 T cell receptor beta chains from one sample, sequenced in a study of blood T cells in healthy people across ages. A sample-barcoded 5' primer and a J-beta primer mix were used in a second PCR of about 6 to 11 cycles. TCRdb reprocessed the 5' RACE reads with MiXCR, giving one entry per CDR3 protein. The repertoire holds about 1 million distinct CDR3 sequences, with around 45% as singletons. Sequencing was done on a sample of blood. The receptors originated from an older woman in good health.

This clonotype occurred a few times. The J gene is TRBJ2-7, the V gene TRBV27; D gene uncertain. Trimming pared 9 bases from V and 3 bases from J, leaving 21 bases between. The CDR3 has 15 residues. Germline values: CDR1 MNHEY, CDR2 SMNVEV (reference sequence). CDR3 in DNA: TGTGCCAGTATGCCAGCAGCCCCACGCCACTACGAGCAGTACTTC. Protein sequence: CASMPAAPRHYEQYF.

V and J are TRBV9 and TRBJ2-6; D possibly uses TRBD1 or TRBD2 (7 bases each). CDR1 SGDLS and CDR2 YYNGEE come from the germline V gene. V shed 1 base and J shed 3 bases, with 14 bases lying between them. The CDR3 is made up of 17 amino acids. This CDR3 reads CASSVTTGEGGANVLTF. The CDR3 DNA reads as TGTGCCAGCAGCGTAACAACAGGGGAGGGTGGGGCCAACGTCCTGACTTTC. Based on the CDR3 plus reference TRBV9 and TRBJ2-6, the full variable domain is DSGVTQTPKHLITATGQRVTLRCSPRSGDLSVYWYQQSLDQGLQFLIQYYNGEERAKGNILERFSAQQFPDLHSELNLSSLELGDSALYFCASSVTTGEGGANVLTFGAGSRLTVL.